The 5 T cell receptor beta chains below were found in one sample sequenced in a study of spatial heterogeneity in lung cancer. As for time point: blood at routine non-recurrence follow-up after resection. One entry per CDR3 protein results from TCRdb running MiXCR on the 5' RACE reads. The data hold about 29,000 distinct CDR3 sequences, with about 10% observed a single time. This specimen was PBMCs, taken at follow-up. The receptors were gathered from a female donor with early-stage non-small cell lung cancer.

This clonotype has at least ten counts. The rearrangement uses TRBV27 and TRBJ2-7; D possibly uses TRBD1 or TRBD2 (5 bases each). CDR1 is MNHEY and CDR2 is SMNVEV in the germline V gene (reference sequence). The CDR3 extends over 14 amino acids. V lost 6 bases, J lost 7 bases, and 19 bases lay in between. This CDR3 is CASSRGTVTWEQYF. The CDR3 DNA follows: TGTGCCAGCAGCCGAGGGACGGTCACCTGGGAGCAGTACTTC.

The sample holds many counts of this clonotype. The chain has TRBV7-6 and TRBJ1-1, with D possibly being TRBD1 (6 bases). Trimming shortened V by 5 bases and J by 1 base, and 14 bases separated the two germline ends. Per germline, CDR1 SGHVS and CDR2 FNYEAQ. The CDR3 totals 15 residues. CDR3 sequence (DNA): TGTGCCAGCAGCAATGTACCGGGACAGAACACTGAAGCTTTCTTT. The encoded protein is CASSNVPGQNTEAFF.

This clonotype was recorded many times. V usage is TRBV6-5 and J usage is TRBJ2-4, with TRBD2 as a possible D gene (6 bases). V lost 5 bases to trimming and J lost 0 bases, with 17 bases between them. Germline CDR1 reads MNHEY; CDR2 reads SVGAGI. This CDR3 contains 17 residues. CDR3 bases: TGTGCCAGCAGTGCATTTGGACTACCCTTAGCCAAAAACATTCAGTACTTC. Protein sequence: CASSAFGLPLAKNIQYF.

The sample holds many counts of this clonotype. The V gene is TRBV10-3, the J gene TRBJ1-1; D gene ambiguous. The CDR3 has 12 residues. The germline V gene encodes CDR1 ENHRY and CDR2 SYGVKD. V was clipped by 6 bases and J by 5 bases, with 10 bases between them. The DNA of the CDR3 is TGTGCCATCAGGGTCGGGGAAACTGAAGCTTTCTTT. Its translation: CAIRVGETEAFF.

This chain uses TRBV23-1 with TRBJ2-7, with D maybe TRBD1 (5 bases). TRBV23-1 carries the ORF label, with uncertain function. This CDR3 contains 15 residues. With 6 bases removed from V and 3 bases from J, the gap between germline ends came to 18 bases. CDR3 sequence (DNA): TGCGCCAGCAGCCGTCGCAGGTATAGGGGCTACGAGCAGTACTTC. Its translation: CASSRRRYRGYEQYF.